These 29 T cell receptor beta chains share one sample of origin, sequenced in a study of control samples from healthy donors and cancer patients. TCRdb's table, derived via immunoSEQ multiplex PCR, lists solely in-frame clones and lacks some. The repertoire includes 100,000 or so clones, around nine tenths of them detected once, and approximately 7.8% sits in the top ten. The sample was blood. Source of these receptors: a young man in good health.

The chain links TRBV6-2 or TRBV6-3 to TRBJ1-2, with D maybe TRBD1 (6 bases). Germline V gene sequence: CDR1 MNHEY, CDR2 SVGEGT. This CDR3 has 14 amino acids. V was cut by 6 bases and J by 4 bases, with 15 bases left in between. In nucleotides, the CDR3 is TGTGCCAGCAGCTCAGGACAGACTTTCTATGGCTACACCTTC. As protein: CASSSGQTFYGYTF.

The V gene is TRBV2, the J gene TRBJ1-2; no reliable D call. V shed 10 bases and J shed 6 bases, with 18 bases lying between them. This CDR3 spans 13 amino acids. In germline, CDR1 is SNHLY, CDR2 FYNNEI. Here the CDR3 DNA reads TGTGCCATCCAGTCTCTACCATGGGATGGCTACACCTTC. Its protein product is CAIQSLPWDGYTF.

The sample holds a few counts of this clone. The CDR3 is CASSQRIIGELFF. For the CDR3, the DNA is TGTGCCAGCAGCCAGAGGATAATCGGGGAGCTGTTTTTT. This chain links TRBV4-2 with TRBJ2-2, with unresolved D. The CDR3 has 13 residues. Germline CDR1 is LGHNA and CDR2 is YNFKEQ. Deletions cut 3 bases from V and 7 bases from J, with 9 bases between.

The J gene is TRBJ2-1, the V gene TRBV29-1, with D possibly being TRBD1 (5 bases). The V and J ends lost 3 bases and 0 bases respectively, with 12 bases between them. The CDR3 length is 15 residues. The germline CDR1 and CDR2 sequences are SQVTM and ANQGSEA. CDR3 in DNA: TGCAGCGTTGAGCTCCAGGGCAGCTCCTACAATGAGCAGTTCTTC. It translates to CSVELQGSSYNEQFF.

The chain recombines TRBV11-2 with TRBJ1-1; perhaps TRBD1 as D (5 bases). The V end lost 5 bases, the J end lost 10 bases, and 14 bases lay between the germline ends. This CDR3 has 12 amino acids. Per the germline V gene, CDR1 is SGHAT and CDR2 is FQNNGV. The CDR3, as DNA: TGTGCCAGCAGCAAAGCAGGGCTCGGAGCTTTCTTT. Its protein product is CASSKAGLGAFF.

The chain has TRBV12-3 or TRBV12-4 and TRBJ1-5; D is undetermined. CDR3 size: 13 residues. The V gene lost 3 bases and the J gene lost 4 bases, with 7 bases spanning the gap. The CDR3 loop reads CASSLAGNQPQHF. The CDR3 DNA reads TGTGCCAGCAGTTTGGCAGGTAATCAGCCCCAGCATTTT.

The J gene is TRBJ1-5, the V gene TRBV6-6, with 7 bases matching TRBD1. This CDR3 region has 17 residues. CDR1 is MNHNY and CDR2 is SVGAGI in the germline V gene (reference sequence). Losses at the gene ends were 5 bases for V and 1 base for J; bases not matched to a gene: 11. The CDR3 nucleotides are TGTGCCAGCAGTCGAAGTTCAGGGGGAGGCAGCAATCAGCCCCAGCATTTT. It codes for CASSRSSGGGSNQPQHF.

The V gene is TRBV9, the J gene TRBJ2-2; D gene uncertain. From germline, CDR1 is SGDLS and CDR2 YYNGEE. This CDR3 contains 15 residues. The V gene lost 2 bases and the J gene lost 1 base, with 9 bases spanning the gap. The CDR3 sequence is CASSVEGLNTGELFF. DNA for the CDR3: TGTGCCAGCAGCGTTGAAGGGTTGAACACCGGGGAGCTGTTTTTT.

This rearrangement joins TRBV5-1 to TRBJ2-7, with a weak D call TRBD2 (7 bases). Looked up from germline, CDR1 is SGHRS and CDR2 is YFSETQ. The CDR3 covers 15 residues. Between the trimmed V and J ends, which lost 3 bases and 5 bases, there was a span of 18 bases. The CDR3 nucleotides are TGCGCCAGCAGCTGGGGACTACAGGGAGTCAACGAGCAGTACTTC. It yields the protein CASSWGLQGVNEQYF.

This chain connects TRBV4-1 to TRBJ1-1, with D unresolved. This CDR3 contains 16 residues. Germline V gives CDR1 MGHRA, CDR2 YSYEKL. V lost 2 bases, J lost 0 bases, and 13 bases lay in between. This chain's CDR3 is CASSQWERILNTEAFF. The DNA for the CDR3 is TGCGCCAGCAGCCAATGGGAACGTATCCTGAACACTGAAGCTTTCTTT.

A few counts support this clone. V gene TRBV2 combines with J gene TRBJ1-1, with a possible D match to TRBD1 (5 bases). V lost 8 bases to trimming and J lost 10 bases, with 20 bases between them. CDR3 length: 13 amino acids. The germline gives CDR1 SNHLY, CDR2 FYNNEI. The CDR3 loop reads CASGGFQGVGAFF. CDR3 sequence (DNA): TGTGCCAGCGGCGGGTTTCAGGGAGTTGGAGCTTTCTTT.

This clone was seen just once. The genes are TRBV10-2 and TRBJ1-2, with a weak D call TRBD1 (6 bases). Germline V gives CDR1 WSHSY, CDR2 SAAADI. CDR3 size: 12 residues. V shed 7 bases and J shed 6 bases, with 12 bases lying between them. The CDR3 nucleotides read TGCGCCAGCACCGACAGGACTGATGGCTACACCTTC. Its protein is CASTDRTDGYTF.

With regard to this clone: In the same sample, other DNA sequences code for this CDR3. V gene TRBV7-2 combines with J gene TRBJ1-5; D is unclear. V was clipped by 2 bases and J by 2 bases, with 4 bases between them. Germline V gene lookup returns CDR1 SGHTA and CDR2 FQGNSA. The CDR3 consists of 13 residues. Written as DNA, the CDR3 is TGTGCCAGCAGCTTACAGGGCAATCAGCCCCAGCATTTT. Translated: CASSLQGNQPQHF.

The CDR3: CASSWNPSGSSGNTIYF. CDR3 coding DNA: TGTGCCAGCAGCTGGAACCCGAGTGGCAGCTCTGGAAACACCATATATTTT. The chain uses TRBV5-4 and TRBJ1-3; unclear D gene. Per the germline V gene, CDR1 is SGHNT and CDR2 is YYREEE (reference sequence). V lost 3 bases, J lost 0 bases, and 16 bases lay in between. This CDR3 comprises 17 residues.

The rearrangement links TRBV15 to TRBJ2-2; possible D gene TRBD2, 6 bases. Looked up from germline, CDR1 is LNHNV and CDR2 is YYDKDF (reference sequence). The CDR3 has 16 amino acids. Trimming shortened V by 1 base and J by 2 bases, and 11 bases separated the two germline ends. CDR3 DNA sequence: TGTGCCACCAGCAGAGGGCTAGCGATCAACACCGGGGAGCTGTTTTTT. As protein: CATSRGLAINTGELFF.

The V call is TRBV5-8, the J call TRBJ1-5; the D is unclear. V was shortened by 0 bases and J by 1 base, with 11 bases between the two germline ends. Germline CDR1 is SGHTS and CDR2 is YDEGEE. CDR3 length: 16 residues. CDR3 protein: CASSLGRTVSNQPQHF. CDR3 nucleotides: TGTGCCAGCAGCTTGGGCCGAACCGTAAGCAATCAGCCCCAGCATTTT.

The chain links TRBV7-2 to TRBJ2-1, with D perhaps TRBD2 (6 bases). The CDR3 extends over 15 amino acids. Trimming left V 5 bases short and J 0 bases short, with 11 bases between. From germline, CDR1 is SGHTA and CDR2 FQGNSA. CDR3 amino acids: CASSRDWSSYNEQFF. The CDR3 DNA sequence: TGTGCCAGCAGCCGGGACTGGAGCTCCTACAATGAGCAGTTCTTC. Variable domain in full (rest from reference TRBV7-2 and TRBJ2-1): GAGVSQSPSNKVTEKGKDVELRCDPISGHTALYWYRQSLGQGLEFLIYFQGNSAPDKSGLPSDRFSAERTGGSVSTLTIQRTQQEDSAVYLCASSRDWSSYNEQFFGPGTRLTVL.

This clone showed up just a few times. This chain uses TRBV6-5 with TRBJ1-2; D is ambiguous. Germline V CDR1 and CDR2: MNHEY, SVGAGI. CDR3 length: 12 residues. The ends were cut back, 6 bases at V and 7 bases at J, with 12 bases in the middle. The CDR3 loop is CASRQSGVGYTF. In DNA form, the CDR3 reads TGTGCCAGCAGGCAGTCCGGGGTTGGCTACACCTTC.

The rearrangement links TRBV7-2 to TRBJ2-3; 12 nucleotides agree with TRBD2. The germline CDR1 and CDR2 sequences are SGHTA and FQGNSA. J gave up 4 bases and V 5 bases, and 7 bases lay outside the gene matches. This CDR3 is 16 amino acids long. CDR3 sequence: CASSAGTSGFPDTQYF. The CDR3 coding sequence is TGTGCCAGCAGCGCCGGGACTAGCGGGTTCCCAGATACGCAGTATTTT.

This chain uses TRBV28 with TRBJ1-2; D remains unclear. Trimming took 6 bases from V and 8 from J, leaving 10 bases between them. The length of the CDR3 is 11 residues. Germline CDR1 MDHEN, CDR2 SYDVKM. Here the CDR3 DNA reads TGTGCCAGCAGAGTAGGTCGAGGCTACACCTTC. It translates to CASRVGRGYTF.

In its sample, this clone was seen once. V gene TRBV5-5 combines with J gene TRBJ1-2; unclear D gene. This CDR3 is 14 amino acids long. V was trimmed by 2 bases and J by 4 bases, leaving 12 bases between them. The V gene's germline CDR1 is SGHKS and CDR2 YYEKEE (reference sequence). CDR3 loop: CASSLASASYGYTF. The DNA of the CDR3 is TGTGCCAGCAGCTTAGCATCGGCTAGCTATGGCTACACCTTC.

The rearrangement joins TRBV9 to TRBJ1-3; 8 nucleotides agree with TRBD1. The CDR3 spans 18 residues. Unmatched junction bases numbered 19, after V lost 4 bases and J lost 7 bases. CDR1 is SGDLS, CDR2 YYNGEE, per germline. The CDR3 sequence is CASSSSSSGQANLNTIYF. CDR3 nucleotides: TGTGCCAGCAGCTCATCTTCCTCGGGACAGGCTAATTTGAACACCATATATTTT.

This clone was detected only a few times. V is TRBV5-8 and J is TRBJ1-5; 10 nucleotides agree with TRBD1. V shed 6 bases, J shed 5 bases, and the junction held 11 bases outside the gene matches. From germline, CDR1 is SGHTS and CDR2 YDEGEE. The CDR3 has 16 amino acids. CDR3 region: CASKGRDRGGYQPQHF. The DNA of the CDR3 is TGTGCCAGCAAGGGGAGGGACAGGGGTGGCTATCAGCCCCAGCATTTT.

The CDR3: CASSSPGLTEAFF. CDR3 DNA sequence: TGTGCCAGCAGTTCGCCAGGTTTGACTGAAGCTTTCTTT. The gene calls are TRBV12-3 or TRBV12-4 and TRBJ1-1; D unclear. The ends were cut back, 4 bases at V and 5 bases at J, with 11 bases in the middle. The CDR3 loop spans 13 amino acids.

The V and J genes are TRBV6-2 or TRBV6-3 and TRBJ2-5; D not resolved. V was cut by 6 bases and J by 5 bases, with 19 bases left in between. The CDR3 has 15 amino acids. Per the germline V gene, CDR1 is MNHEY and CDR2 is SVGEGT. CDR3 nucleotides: TGTGCCAGCAGCAAATCGTGGGCCTCCGCGGAGACCCAGTACTTC. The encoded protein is CASSKSWASAETQYF.

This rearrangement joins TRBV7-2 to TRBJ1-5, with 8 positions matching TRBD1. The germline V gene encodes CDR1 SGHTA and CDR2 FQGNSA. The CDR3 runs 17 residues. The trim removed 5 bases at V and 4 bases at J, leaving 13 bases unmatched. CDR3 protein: CASSPGGQGRGNQPQHF. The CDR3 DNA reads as TGTGCCAGCAGCCCAGGGGGCCAGGGGAGGGGAAATCAGCCCCAGCATTTT.

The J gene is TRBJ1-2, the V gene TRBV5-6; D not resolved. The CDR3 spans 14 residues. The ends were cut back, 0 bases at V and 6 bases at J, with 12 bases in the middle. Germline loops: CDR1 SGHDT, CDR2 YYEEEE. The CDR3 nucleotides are TGTGCCAGCAGCTTGGACTGGGGAGAGGATGGCTACACCTTC. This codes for CASSLDWGEDGYTF.

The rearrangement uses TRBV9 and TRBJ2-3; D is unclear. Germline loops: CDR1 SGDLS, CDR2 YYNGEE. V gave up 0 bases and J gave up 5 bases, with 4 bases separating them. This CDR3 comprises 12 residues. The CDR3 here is CASSVVQDTQYF. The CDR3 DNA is TGTGCCAGCAGCGTAGTCCAAGATACGCAGTATTTT. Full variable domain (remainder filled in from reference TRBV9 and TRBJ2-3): DSGVTQTPKHLITATGQRVTLRCSPRSGDLSVYWYQQSLDQGLQFLIQYYNGEERAKGNILERFSAQQFPDLHSELNLSSLELGDSALYFCASSVVQDTQYFGPGTRLTVL.

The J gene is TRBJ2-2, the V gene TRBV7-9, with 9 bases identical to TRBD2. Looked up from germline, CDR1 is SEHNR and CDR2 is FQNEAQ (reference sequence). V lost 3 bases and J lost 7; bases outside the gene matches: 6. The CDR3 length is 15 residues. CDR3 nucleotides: TGTGCCAGCAGCTTCGCGGGAGGGTCTGGCGGGGAGCTGTTTTTT. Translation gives CASSFAGGSGGELFF.